The rows below give T cell receptor beta chains drawn from one sample of a study of CD8 T cells in ankylosing spondylitis. MiXCR, applied by TCRdb to the 5' RACE reads, yields one record per CDR3 protein. Found here are just under 350,000 distinct CDR3 sequences, roughly 14% of them singletons; the top ten hold roughly 0.99%. The sample taken for sequencing was blood, either unsorted or a sorted T cell fraction (not recorded which). These receptors were collected from a male donor with ankylosing spondylitis or in good health (not recorded which). Both conserved end residues are part of each CDR3. The D gene is left open where the match is weak. Only part of the rows carry a size: once, few, many, or a class if the clone is expanded.

V	D	J	size	CDR3	DNA
TRBV5-1	.	TRBJ2-5	once	CASSLGLPETQYF	TGCGCCAGCAGCTTGGGACTGCCAGAGACCCAGTACTTC
TRBV25-1	TRBD2	TRBJ2-5	.	CASSESAAGAAETQYF	TGTGCCAGCAGTGAATCTGCAGCGGGGGCGGCGGAGACCCAGTACTTC
TRBV12-3/TRBV12-4	.	TRBJ1-1	.	CASSLQGRTEAFF	TGTGCCAGCAGTTTGCAGGGGCGGACTGAAGCTTTCTTT
TRBV18	TRBD1	TRBJ2-7	few	CASSPRTGEVYEQYF	TGTGCCAGCTCACCACGGACAGGGGAGGTCTACGAGCAGTACTTC
TRBV4-1	TRBD2	TRBJ2-7	.	CASSRLHDGTSGYEQYF	TGCGCCAGCAGCCGACTTCACGACGGGACTAGCGGCTACGAGCAGTACTTC
TRBV18	TRBD1	TRBJ1-2	few	CASSPNGQGMSGYTF	TGTGCCAGCTCGCCAAACGGACAGGGGATGTCTGGCTACACCTTC
TRBV12-3/TRBV12-4	.	TRBJ1-1	few	CASRDGGNTEAFF	TGTGCCAGCAGAGATGGCGGGAACACTGAAGCTTTCTTT
TRBV4-1	.	TRBJ2-1	few	CASSQDQGSVYNEQFF	TGCGCCAGCAGCCAAGATCAGGGCTCCGTTTACAATGAGCAGTTCTTC
TRBV11-3	.	TRBJ1-1	few	CASSLVGGTEPFF	TGTGCCAGCAGCTTAGTCGGGGGCACTGAACCTTTCTTT
TRBV4-1	.	TRBJ2-7	.	CASSQDSGGSGQYF	TGCGCCAGCAGCCAAGATTCGGGGGGCTCCGGGCAGTACTTC
TRBV5-8	TRBD1	TRBJ2-1	.	CASSSPGQYNEQFF	TGTGCCAGCAGCTCGCCGGGACAGTACAATGAGCAGTTCTTC
TRBV4-1	TRBD2	TRBJ2-1	.	CASSPLGLAGGPKGYNEQFF	TGCGCCAGCAGCCCCCTCGGACTAGCGGGAGGGCCGAAGGGCTACAATGAGCAGTTCTTC
TRBV5-1	TRBD1	TRBJ2-4	few	CASSYGQGAAKNIQYF	TGCGCCAGCAGCTACGGACAGGGGGCGGCCAAAAACATTCAGTACTTC
TRBV5-6	TRBD1	TRBJ2-7	.	CASSKTTGGSDEQYF	TGTGCCAGCAGTAAAACGACAGGGGGGAGCGACGAGCAGTACTTC
TRBV9	TRBD1	TRBJ2-2	few	CASSVGQGGTGELFF	TGTGCCAGCAGCGTAGGACAGGGTGGCACCGGGGAGCTGTTTTTT
TRBV19	.	TRBJ2-3	once	CASSSFSGSGTDTQYF	TGTGCCAGTAGTTCCTTCTCCGGGAGCGGCACAGATACGCAGTATTTT
TRBV20-1	TRBD2	TRBJ2-1	.	CSARGGFGNEQFF	TGCAGTGCTAGGGGGGGGTTTGGGAATGAGCAGTTCTTC
TRBV5-1	TRBD1	TRBJ1-6	.	CASSWTGQAGHSPLHF	TGCGCCAGCAGCTGGACCGGACAGGCAGGGCATTCACCCCTCCACTTT
TRBV11-2	TRBD2	TRBJ2-5	.	CASSPRRQGGGTQYF	TGTGCCAGCAGCCCCAGGCGTCAGGGCGGGGGGACCCAGTACTTC
TRBV4-2	TRBD2	TRBJ2-1	few	CASSLRLAGGLNEQFF	TGTGCCAGCAGCCTCCGACTAGCGGGGGGGCTCAATGAGCAGTTCTTC
TRBV5-5	TRBD1	TRBJ1-5	few	CASSLGTGALNQPQHF	TGTGCCAGCAGCTTGGGGACAGGGGCCCTCAATCAGCCCCAGCATTTT
TRBV4-2	TRBD2	TRBJ2-1	many	CASSQVRVAGSEQFF	TGTGCCAGCAGCCAAGTCAGGGTAGCGGGAAGTGAGCAGTTCTTC
TRBV7-8	.	TRBJ1-1	few	CASRGSYTEAFF	TGTGCCAGCAGGGGCAGCTACACTGAAGCTTTCTTT
TRBV7-9	TRBD2	TRBJ2-1	.	CASSLLTSGGKNEQFF	TGTGCCAGCAGCTTATTAACTAGCGGGGGGAAGAATGAGCAGTTCTTC
TRBV10-2	.	TRBJ2-7	.	CASKGAVTYEQYF	TGCGCCAGCAAAGGGGCGGTTACCTACGAGCAGTACTTC
TRBV7-9	TRBD2	TRBJ2-1	.	CASSLVLAGVAYNEQFF	TGTGCCAGCAGCTTAGTGCTAGCGGGGGTCGCCTACAATGAGCAGTTCTTC
TRBV20-1	TRBD2	TRBJ2-1	.	CSARSPVAGNEQFF	TGCAGTGCTAGATCCCCCGTAGCGGGGAATGAGCAGTTCTTC
TRBV12-3/TRBV12-4	.	TRBJ1-5	.	CASSPGLAQHF	TGTGCCAGCAGCCCCGGGTTGGCCCAGCATTTT
TRBV20-1	TRBD1	TRBJ2-5	.	CSARAPTGPKETQYF	TGCAGTGCTAGGGCCCCGACAGGGCCTAAAGAGACCCAGTACTTC
TRBV9	TRBD2	TRBJ2-1	.	CASSPRGRDSYNEQFF	TGTGCCAGCAGCCCCCGTGGGAGGGACTCCTACAATGAGCAGTTCTTC
TRBV5-5	TRBD2	TRBJ2-3	few	CASSLRAGGPATDTQYF	TGTGCCAGCAGCTTAAGAGCGGGAGGGCCGGCTACAGATACGCAGTATTTT
TRBV12-3/TRBV12-4	.	TRBJ1-4	many	CASSHGQGNEKLFF	TGTGCCAGCAGCCACGGGCAGGGTAATGAAAAACTGTTTTTT
TRBV5-1	.	TRBJ1-1	many	CASSPVGSLNTEAFF	TGCGCCAGCAGCCCCGTGGGGAGTCTTAACACTGAAGCTTTCTTT
TRBV18	.	TRBJ2-7	few	CASSPTVYEQYF	TGTGCCAGCTCACCGACAGTCTACGAGCAGTACTTC
TRBV12-3/TRBV12-4	.	TRBJ1-2	few	CASSLSQGSYTF	TGTGCCAGCAGTTTATCACAGGGAAGCTACACCTTC